The 11 T cell receptor beta chains reported below all come from one sample, sequenced in a study of CD8+CD57+ T cells in acquired aplastic anemia. Template material for TCR beta VDJ and CDR3 profiling consisted of genomic DNA. From the reads, TCRdb called clonotypes with MiXCR, one entry per CDR3 protein. The sample has approximately 170,000 distinct CDR3 sequences; under 75% are singletons. Sequenced sample: sorted CD4+, CD8+, or CD8+CD57+ T cells (not recorded which) from PBMCs. The source of these receptors is a human donor in good health.

The rearrangement uses TRBV20-1 and TRBJ2-3; D is unresolved. The CDR3 contains 13 residues. CDR1 and CDR2 from the germline V gene are DFQATT and SNEGSKA (reference sequence). The V end was cut by 0 bases, the J end by 5 bases, with 9 bases between. The CDR3 DNA follows: TGCAGTGCTAGAGATACGGGTCTAGATACGCAGTATTTT. It is translated as CSARDTGLDTQYF.

This clonotype appeared a few times. This chain links TRBV24-1 with TRBJ1-2; 9 bases line up with TRBD1. Germline CDR1 is KGHDR and CDR2 is SFDVKD. CDR3 length: 14 residues. Trimming cost V 4 bases and J 5 bases; bases outside gene matches: 4. DNA of the CDR3: TGTGCCACCAGTGACATGGGACAGGGATATGGCTACACCTTC. Amino acid sequence: CATSDMGQGYGYTF.

This chain connects TRBV15 to TRBJ1-2; D is uncertain. The CDR3 extends over 12 amino acids. Germline V lookup: CDR1 LNHNV, CDR2 YYDKDF (reference sequence). With 2 bases removed from V and 4 bases from J, the gap between germline ends came to 5 bases. CDR3 DNA: TGTGCCACCAGCAGAAACGGCTATGGCTACACCTTC. This gives the protein CATSRNGYGYTF.

The chain has TRBV6-9 and TRBJ2-1; the D gene is possibly TRBD1 (6 bases). The CDR3 covers 14 residues. Per germline, CDR1 MNHGY and CDR2 SVAAGI. V was shortened by 5 bases and J by 1 base, with 9 bases between the two germline ends. The CDR3 protein is CASSADSSYNEQFF. DNA of the CDR3: TGTGCCAGCAGTGCGGACAGTTCCTACAATGAGCAGTTCTTC.

This clonotype was observed at least ten times. The gene calls are TRBV15 and TRBJ1-2, with 9 positions matching TRBD1. The CDR3 spans 16 residues. The germline V gene has CDR1 LNHNV and CDR2 YYDKDF (reference sequence). The trim removed 3 bases at V and 4 bases at J, leaving 9 bases unmatched. The DNA for the CDR3 is TGTGCCACCAGCAGGGTCGGACAGGGGATCAGCTATGGCTACACCTTC. Translating it yields CATSRVGQGISYGYTF.

The chain couples TRBV5-1 to TRBJ2-1; TRBD2 matches at 8 bases. This CDR3 has 15 amino acids. CDR1 and CDR2 from the germline V gene are SGHRS and YFSETQ. Trimming at V came to 3 bases and at J to 3 bases, leaving 5 bases not matched to a gene. The chain's CDR3 is CASSWTSPDYNEQFF. CDR3 DNA: TGCGCCAGCAGCTGGACTAGCCCTGACTACAATGAGCAGTTCTTC.

V is TRBV10-3 and J is TRBJ1-1; D remains unclear. Trimming removed 6 bases at V and 0 bases at J, with 8 bases between. The germline V gene has CDR1 ENHRY and CDR2 SYGVKD. The CDR3 is 13 amino acids. The CDR3 loop is CAIRPSMNTEAFF. CDR3 nucleotide sequence: TGTGCCATCAGACCGTCTATGAACACTGAAGCTTTCTTT.

This rearrangement joins TRBV5-1 to TRBJ1-6, with 10 bases matching TRBD1. The CDR3 has 15 amino acids. Germline V gives CDR1 SGHRS, CDR2 YFSETQ. V shed 3 bases and J 10 bases; nucleotides not matched to a gene: 7. CDR3 in amino acids: CASSSGTGVGSPLHF. In DNA form, the CDR3 reads TGCGCCAGCAGCTCCGGGACAGGGGTAGGATCACCCCTCCACTTT. The full variable domain, completed using reference TRBV5-1 and TRBJ1-6, is KAGVTQTPRYLIKTRGQQVTLSCSPISGHRSVSWYQQTPGQGLQFLFEYFSETQRNKGNFPGRFSGRQFSNSRSEMNVSTLELGDSALYLCASSSGTGVGSPLHFGNGTRLTVT.

This chain links TRBV20-1 with TRBJ1-1; D is uncertain. Trimming removed 4 bases at V and 2 bases at J, with 8 bases between. Per germline, CDR1 DFQATT and CDR2 SNEGSKA (reference sequence). The CDR3 is 12 residues long. CDR3 protein: CSATADNTEAFF. CDR3 sequence (DNA): TGCAGTGCTACGGCCGACAACACTGAAGCTTTCTTT.

The gene calls are TRBV12-3 or TRBV12-4 and TRBJ1-6; D gene ambiguous. V was pared by 3 bases and J by 10 bases, with 7 bases between. The CDR3 is 12 amino acids. CDR3 sequence reads: CASSLDGSPLHF. Written as DNA, the CDR3 is TGTGCCAGCAGTTTGGATGGGTCACCCCTCCACTTT.

The chain joins TRBV19 to TRBJ2-2; tentative D call: TRBD1 (6 bases). Between the trimmed V and J ends, which lost 3 bases and 7 bases, there was a span of 15 bases. The germline gives CDR1 LNHDA, CDR2 SQIVND (reference sequence). The CDR3 totals 15 residues. In DNA form, the CDR3 reads TGTGCCAGTAGTATGAATAGCAGGGGATACGGGGAGCTGTTTTTT. Translating gives CASSMNSRGYGELFF.